The 18 T cell receptor beta chains given below trace back to one sample, sequenced in a study of human T cells and chemical hapten exposure. The time point: patch test 1, 2 weeks after DPC sensitization. Treatment in this sample: therapeutic diphenylcyclopropenone sensitization with weekly scalp DPC. TCRdb re-derived calls from the RACE reads in MiXCR, one entry per CDR3 protein. The sample includes tens of thousands of distinct CDR3 sequences, 10% to 13% seen only once; the top ten take 2.2%. The starting material was whole blood, obtained in connection with sensitization to the hapten diphenylcyclopropenone (DPC). Receptors were obtained from a man aged 35-49 years with alopecia areata. Some clones in this sample may be carry-over from other donors' samples.

The chain combines TRBV12-3 or TRBV12-4 with TRBJ2-1; TRBD2 aligns across 8 bases. V was pared by 5 bases and J by 8 bases, with 8 bases of the junction left unmatched. This CDR3 region has 14 residues. CDR3 region: CASSILLAADEQFF. CDR3 bases: TGTGCCAGCAGTATTCTACTAGCGGCGGATGAGCAGTTCTTC.

V usage is TRBV29-1 and J usage is TRBJ2-1; weak D call: TRBD2 (6 bases). The germline V and J ends were trimmed by 4 bases and 7 bases, with 11 bases remaining between them. This CDR3 comprises 12 residues. Germline-derived CDR1 and CDR2 are SQVTM and ANQGSEA. The chain's CDR3 is CSVGTTGNEQFF. The CDR3, as DNA: TGCAGCGTTGGGACTACGGGTAATGAGCAGTTCTTC.

This sequence joins TRBV5-5 and TRBJ2-7; 7 bases are shared with TRBD1. The V gene's germline CDR1 is SGHKS and CDR2 YYEKEE (reference sequence). The V segment lost 0 bases and the J segment 2 bases; nucleotides outside the gene matches: 5. The CDR3 is made up of 15 amino acids. CDR3 DNA: TGTGCCAGCAGCTTGGAACAGGGGTGGGCCTACGAGCAGTACTTC. Its protein is CASSLEQGWAYEQYF. The variable domain in full, completed from reference TRBV5-5 and TRBJ2-7, reads DAGVTQSPTHLIKTRGQQVTLRCSPISGHKSVSWYQQVLGQGPQFIFQYYEKEERGRGNFPDRFSARQFPNYSSELNVNALLLGDSALYLCASSLEQGWAYEQYFGPGTRLTVT.

This clonotype was recorded a few times. V usage is TRBV20-1 and J usage is TRBJ1-1; D gene uncertain. The CDR3 runs to 15 residues. The germline CDR1 and CDR2 sequences are DFQATT and SNEGSKA (reference sequence). V lost 0 bases and J lost 1, with 12 bases in between. The CDR3, as DNA: TGCAGTGCTAGAGATCGTAGAGGAAGGAACACTGAAGCTTTCTTT. Amino acids: CSARDRRGRNTEAFF.

The V and J genes are TRBV12-3 or TRBV12-4 and TRBJ2-5; 8 bases agree with TRBD1. V shed 6 bases and J 5 bases; nucleotides not matched to a gene: 14. The CDR3 runs 16 residues. CDR3: CASRSPRGQGAETQYF. The CDR3 DNA is TGTGCCAGCAGATCACCACGTGGACAGGGAGCTGAGACCCAGTACTTC.

This clonotype was counted a few times. The rearrangement uses TRBV7-9 and TRBJ2-7; TRBD2 is a possible D gene (5 bases). Trimming removed 5 bases from V and 1 base from J, with 15 bases in between. This CDR3 comprises 15 residues. Germline-derived CDR1 and CDR2 are SEHNR and FQNEAQ (reference sequence). CDR3 nucleotides: TGTGCCAGCAGCACCCTTAGCGATCCTTCCTACGAGCAGTACTTC. It specifies CASSTLSDPSYEQYF.

This clonotype turned up a few times. V usage is TRBV5-4 and J usage is TRBJ2-6, with D possibly being TRBD1 (7 bases). V gave up 4 bases and J gave up 3 bases, with 20 bases separating them. Germline lookup yields CDR1 SGHNT and CDR2 YYREEE (reference sequence). CDR3 length: 18 amino acids. CDR3 sequence (DNA): TGTGCCAGCAGCATGAGACAGGGACTTCTGAATGGGGCCAACGTCCTGACTTTC. It codes for CASSMRQGLLNGANVLTF.

The chain links TRBV6-2 or TRBV6-3 to TRBJ2-3; D not certain. Trimming stripped 2 bases from V and 9 bases from J, with 9 bases between. The CDR3 loop spans 12 amino acids. Per germline, CDR1 MNHEY and CDR2 SVGEGT. CDR3 amino acids: CASSYGPTTQYF. In nucleotides, the CDR3 is TGTGCCAGCAGTTACGGGCCAACGACGCAGTATTTT.

This clonotype was detected only a few times. The V call is TRBV6-2 or TRBV6-3, the J call TRBJ2-2, with D perhaps TRBD1 (6 bases). Trimming stripped 4 bases from V and 1 base from J, with 10 bases between. The germline CDR1 and CDR2 sequences are MNHEY and SVGEGT. This CDR3 is 15 amino acids long. CDR3 nucleotides: TGTGCCAGCAGTTTCTCGGACAGGAACACCGGGGAGCTGTTTTTT. Translated, it gives CASSFSDRNTGELFF.

This clonotype was counted many times. This sequence joins TRBV7-2 and TRBJ2-3, with TRBD2 as a possible D gene (6 bases). The germline V gene has CDR1 SGHTA and CDR2 FQGNSA. V was trimmed by 1 base and J by 0 bases, leaving 8 bases between them. The CDR3 contains 15 residues. The CDR3 nucleotides read TGTGCCAGCAGCTTAGTGGGAGGTAGCACAGATACGCAGTATTTT. Its translation is CASSLVGGSTDTQYF.

V gene TRBV5-4 combines with J gene TRBJ2-3; TRBD2 might be the D (5 bases). Germline V gives CDR1 SGHNT, CDR2 YYREEE (reference sequence). V lost 0 bases to trimming and J lost 5 bases, with 10 bases between them. This CDR3 region has 14 residues. CDR3 DNA: TGTGCCAGCAGCTTGGCCCTAGCAGGAGATACGCAGTATTTT. Translating it yields CASSLALAGDTQYF.

V gene TRBV28 combines with J gene TRBJ2-7; TRBD2 agrees at 9 bases. Germline V gene data show CDR1 as MDHEN and CDR2 as SYDVKM. This CDR3 spans 15 amino acids. The J segment lost 4 bases and the V segment lost 5 bases, leaving 9 bases of the junction unmatched. The CDR3, as DNA: TGTGCCAGCAGTACTTTAGCGGGAGAAGAGTACGAGCAGTACGTC. Protein: CASSTLAGEEYEQYV.

This chain connects TRBV4-3 to TRBJ2-1; 10 positions match TRBD2. The CDR3 spans 17 residues. Germline CDR1 LGHNA, CDR2 YSLEER. The V gene end was trimmed by 3 bases and the J gene end by 7 bases; junction bases not matched to a gene: 12. As DNA, the CDR3 is TGCGCCAGCAGCCACCGGATCGGTACTAGCGGGATGAATGAGCAGTTCTTC. This translates into CASSHRIGTSGMNEQFF.

This clonotype was counted ten times or more. This rearrangement joins TRBV28 to TRBJ1-2; the match to TRBD1 covers 10 bases. This CDR3 is 18 amino acids long. V was clipped by 6 bases and J by 2 bases; unmatched bases: 15. CDR1 is MDHEN and CDR2 is SYDVKM in the germline V gene. The CDR3 DNA is TGTGCCAGCAGACCTAGCCCCGGGACAGGGGATGGAAACTATGGCTACACCTTC. This codes for CASRPSPGTGDGNYGYTF.

This clonotype has only one observation. The chain employs TRBV24-1 and TRBJ2-1; no clear D. Germline loops: CDR1 KGHDR, CDR2 SFDVKD. V was clipped by 9 bases and J by 6 bases, with 14 bases between them. The CDR3 runs to 13 residues. The CDR3 reads CATAETALNEQFF. CDR3 DNA sequence: TGTGCCACCGCTGAAACGGCTCTCAATGAGCAGTTCTTC.

This clonotype turned up a few times. The chain has TRBV18 and TRBJ1-2; D is perhaps TRBD1 (6 bases). V was clipped by 1 base and J by 6 bases, with 12 bases between them. The CDR3 is 14 amino acids. Germline-derived CDR1 and CDR2 are KGHSH and LQKENI. In DNA, the CDR3 is TGTGCCAGCTCACCACTACAGGGTCAGCATGGCTACACCTTC. Its protein product is CASSPLQGQHGYTF.

The chain combines TRBV29-1 with TRBJ2-1; 14 bases line up with TRBD2. Germline loops: CDR1 SQVTM, CDR2 ANQGSEA. The V gene end was trimmed by 7 bases and the J gene end by 6 bases; junction bases not matched to a gene: 2. The length of the CDR3 is 13 residues. CDR3 amino acids: CSAGLAGGNEQFF. In DNA, the CDR3 is TGCAGCGCTGGACTAGCGGGAGGCAATGAGCAGTTCTTC.

This clonotype occurred a few times. The rearrangement uses TRBV20-1 and TRBJ2-5; D remains ambiguous. The CDR3 is made up of 12 amino acids. V was shortened by 6 bases and J by 2 bases, with 10 bases between the two germline ends. Per germline, CDR1 DFQATT and CDR2 SNEGSKA (reference sequence). The CDR3 sequence: CSAKKGQETQYF. The CDR3 DNA reads as TGCAGTGCCAAAAAAGGGCAAGAGACCCAGTACTTC.